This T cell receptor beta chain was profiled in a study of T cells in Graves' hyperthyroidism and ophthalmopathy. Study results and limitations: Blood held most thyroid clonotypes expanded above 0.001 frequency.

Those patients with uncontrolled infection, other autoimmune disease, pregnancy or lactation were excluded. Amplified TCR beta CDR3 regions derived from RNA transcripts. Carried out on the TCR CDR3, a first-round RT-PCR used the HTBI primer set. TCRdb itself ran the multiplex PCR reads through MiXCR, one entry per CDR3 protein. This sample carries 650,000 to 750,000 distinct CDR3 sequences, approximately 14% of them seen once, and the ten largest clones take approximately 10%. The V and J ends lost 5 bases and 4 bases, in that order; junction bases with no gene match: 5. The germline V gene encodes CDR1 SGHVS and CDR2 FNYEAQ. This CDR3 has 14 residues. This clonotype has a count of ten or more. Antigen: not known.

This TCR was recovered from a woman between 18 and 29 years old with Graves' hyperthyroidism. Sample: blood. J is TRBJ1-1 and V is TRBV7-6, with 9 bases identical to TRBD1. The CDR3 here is CASSATGQGTEAFF. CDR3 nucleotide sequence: TGTGCCAGCAGCGCAACGGGACAGGGCACTGAAGCTTTCTTT.